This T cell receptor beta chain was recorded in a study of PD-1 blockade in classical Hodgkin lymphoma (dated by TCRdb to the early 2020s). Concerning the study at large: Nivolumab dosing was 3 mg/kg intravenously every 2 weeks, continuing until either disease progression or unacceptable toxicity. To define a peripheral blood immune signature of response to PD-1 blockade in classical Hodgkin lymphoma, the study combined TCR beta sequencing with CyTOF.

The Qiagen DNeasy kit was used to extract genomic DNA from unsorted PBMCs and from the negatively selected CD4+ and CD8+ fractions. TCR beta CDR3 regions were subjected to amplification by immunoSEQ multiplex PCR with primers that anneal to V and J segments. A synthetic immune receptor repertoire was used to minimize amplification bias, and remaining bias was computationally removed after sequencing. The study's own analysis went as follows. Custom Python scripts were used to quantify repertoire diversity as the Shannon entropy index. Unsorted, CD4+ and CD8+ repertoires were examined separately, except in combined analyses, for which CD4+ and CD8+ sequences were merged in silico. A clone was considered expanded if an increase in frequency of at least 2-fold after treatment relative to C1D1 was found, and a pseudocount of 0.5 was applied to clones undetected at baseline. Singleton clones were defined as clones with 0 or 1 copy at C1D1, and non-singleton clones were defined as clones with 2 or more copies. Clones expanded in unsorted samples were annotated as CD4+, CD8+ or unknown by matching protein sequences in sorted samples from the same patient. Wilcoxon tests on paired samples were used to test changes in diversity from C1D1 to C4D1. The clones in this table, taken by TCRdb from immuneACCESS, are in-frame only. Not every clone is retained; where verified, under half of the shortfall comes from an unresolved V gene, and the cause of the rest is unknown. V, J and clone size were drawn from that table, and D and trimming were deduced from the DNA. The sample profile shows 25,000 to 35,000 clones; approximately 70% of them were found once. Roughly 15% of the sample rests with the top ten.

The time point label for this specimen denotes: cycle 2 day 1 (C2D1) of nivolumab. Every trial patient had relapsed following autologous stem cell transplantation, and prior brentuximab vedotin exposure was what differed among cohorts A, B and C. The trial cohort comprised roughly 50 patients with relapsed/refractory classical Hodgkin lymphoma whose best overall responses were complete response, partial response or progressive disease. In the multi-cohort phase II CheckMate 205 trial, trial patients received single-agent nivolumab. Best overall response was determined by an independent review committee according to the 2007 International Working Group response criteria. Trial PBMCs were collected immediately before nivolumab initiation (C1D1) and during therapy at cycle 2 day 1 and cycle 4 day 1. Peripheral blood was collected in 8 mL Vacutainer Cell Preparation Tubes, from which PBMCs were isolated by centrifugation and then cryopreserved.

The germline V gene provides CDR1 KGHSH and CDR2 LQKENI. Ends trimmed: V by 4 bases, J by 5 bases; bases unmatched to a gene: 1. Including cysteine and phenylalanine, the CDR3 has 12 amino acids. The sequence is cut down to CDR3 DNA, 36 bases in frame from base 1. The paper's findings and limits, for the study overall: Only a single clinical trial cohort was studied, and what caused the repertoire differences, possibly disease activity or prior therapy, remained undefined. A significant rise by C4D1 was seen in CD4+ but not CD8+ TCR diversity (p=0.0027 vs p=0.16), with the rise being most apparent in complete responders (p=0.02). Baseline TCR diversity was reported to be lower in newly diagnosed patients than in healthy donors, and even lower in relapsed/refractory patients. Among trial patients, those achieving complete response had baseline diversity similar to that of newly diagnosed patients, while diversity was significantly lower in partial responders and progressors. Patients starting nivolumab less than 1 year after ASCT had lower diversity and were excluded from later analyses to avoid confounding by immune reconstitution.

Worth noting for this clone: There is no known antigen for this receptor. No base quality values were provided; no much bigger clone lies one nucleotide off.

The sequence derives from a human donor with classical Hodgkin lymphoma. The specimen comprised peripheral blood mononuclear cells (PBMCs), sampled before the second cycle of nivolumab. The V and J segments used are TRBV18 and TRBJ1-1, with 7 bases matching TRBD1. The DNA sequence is TGTGCCAGCTCACTACAGGGGACTGAAGCTTTCTTT. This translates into CASSLQGTEAFF.